This entry concerns a single T cell receptor beta chain. Its antigen remains undetermined. No much larger clone is present one base from it, and per-base qualities are unavailable. This sample stems from a study of early T cells in non-severe SARS-CoV-2 infection (dated by TCRdb to the early 2020s). Concerning the study at large: Because TCR sequencing was done on bulk RNA from unsorted whole blood, the alpha and beta chains could not be paired. The study at large found these results: Matching against VDJdb was skewed toward anti-spike CD8 responses, likely underestimated virus-specific expansions, and missed private and CD4 specificities.

The protocol used for the library was 5' RACE. The instrument was a NextSeq 500. To correct for sequencing error and PCR bias, the TCR library protocol tagged individual cDNA molecules with unique molecular identifiers. Both TCR alpha and beta chains were sequenced, and tight co-correlation was observed between alpha and beta sequence abundances in each sample. The authors' pipeline ran thus. V gene, J gene and CDR3 annotation of TCR sequences was performed with Decombinator V4. TCRs were defined as expanded if a significant change between any two time points was detected under a Poisson model with p below 0.0001. Abundances of TCRs were expressed as counts per million after normalisation to the total number of TCRs sequenced in each sample. TRAV1-2 paired with TRAJ12, TRAJ20 or TRAJ33 defined MAIT TCRs, while TRAV10 paired with TRAJ18 defined iNKT TCRs. A search of VDJdb, accessed on 1 November 2021, was run for TCRs annotated to CMV, EBV and SARS-CoV-2, with TCRs annotated for multiple antigens excluded. The public reads were reanalyzed by TCRdb: fastp trimming at Q25, MiXCR alignment, in-frame beta chains only. Rows are unified per CDR3 protein, each entry keeping the most common DNA and genes. V and J calls and clone size were set by TCRdb, not the authors. This sample is represented by around 93,000 distinct CDR3 sequences; approximately 12% of them were singletons. The top ten clonotypes cover about 4.6% of the sample.

The CDR3 numbers 19 residues from cysteine through phenylalanine. The only DNA kept is the CDR3, 57 bases in frame from the first base. V is trimmed back by 0 bases and J by 4 bases, and the junction contains 11 bases that no gene match accounts for. The germline V gene (reference sequence) gives CDR1 as LNHNV and CDR2 as YYDKDF. A case-control design nested within a healthcare worker cohort in London, UK, was used, with weekly nasopharyngeal swab PCR tests and blood sampling performed. Healthcare workers were enrolled in the week of the UK lockdown, from 23 to 31 March 2020, and were followed every week for up to roughly 15 weeks.

The chain joins TRBV15 to TRBJ2-3; 12 central nucleotides agree with TRBD2. This sequence originates from an adult who was a healthcare worker with PCR-confirmed SARS-CoV-2 infection or an uninfected control (not recorded which). The material sequenced was whole blood, taken at baseline. The DNA sequence is TGTGCCACCAGCAGAGATCGGGGAAAGACTAGCGGGAGCCCAGATACGCAGTATTTT. This sequence encodes CATSRDRGKTSGSPDTQYF.